This TCR beta chain comes out of a study of cytomegalovirus exposure and HLA in healthy donors (TCRdb year 2017). In terms of the full investigation: An earlier analysis of some 620 of the donors reported approximately 300 Gb of sequence data and 90 million to 120 million unique TCR beta sequences obtained from about 179 million T cells. Approximately 300 gigabases of sequencing data and 91 million or so unique TCR sequences made up an early release that covered 500 to 700 HLA-typed donors. Of the 300 to 500 genotyped donors, 75% to 85% were placed in the genetic ancestry cluster associated with self-reported Caucasian donors. The study was designed to test whether signatures of past pathogen exposure could be identified by cataloging public T cell receptors. The T cell repertoires of several hundred subjects were profiled by immunosequencing and related to cytomegalovirus serostatus. Along with the roughly 670-subject first cohort, a separate validation cohort of about 110 different subjects was used. The study combined high-throughput TCR immunosequencing, statistical association of individual TCRs with disease status, and machine learning to predict cytomegalovirus infection status. A later analysis re-analyzed previously published TCR beta repertoires from hundreds of donors and added high-resolution HLA genotyping to study TCR occurrence patterns. Rather than drawing on any new phenotypic data, the later analysis identified candidate immune exposures from TCR beta sequences and the way those sequences occurred across donors. An earlier analysis of around 580 of the donors used high-throughput TCR beta sequencing to judge whether each TCR beta V gene segment behaved as functional or pseudogenic. Donor age, sex, ethnicity and CMV serostatus were compiled together with the repertoire data. A later genetic analysis used genome-wide SNP genotypes for about 65% of the 666 donors, treating that subset as a discovery cohort. Every discovery cohort repertoire had been produced on one sequencing platform. Both class I and class II loci were covered by HLA typing, at four-digit resolution. The number of donors typed differed by locus, with about 629-630 for A, B, C, DRB1 and DQB1, around 560 for DQA1, 600 to 610 for DPA1, and some 440 for DPB1. Roughly 5 DR-DQ haplotypes were handled as single units for association and clustering, since linkage in the cohort was strong. On average, around 230,000 unique TCR beta nucleotide sequences were sequenced per donor among roughly 430 genotyped donors of the cohort, with 15% to 20% of those sequences being non-productive. What the research found in general, with its limitations: Correlated functional status among segregating V segments might be attributable to linkage disequilibrium, but an unknown experimental factor could not be ruled out. Roughly uniform sequencing depth across donors was assumed in presence/absence analyses, although this assumption may not hold. An association between a missense DCLRE1C variant and V-gene and J-gene trimming of TCR beta chains was found in a later genetic analysis and replicated in an independent cohort. According to a later analysis, TCR association rates differed among HLA loci, with DRB1 alleles showing the most associated TCRs and HLA-C alleles showing the fewest. The cohort was sequenced for TCR beta chains only, and without alpha or paired-chain data the features that could be detected were limited. An earlier analysis of several hundred of the donors showed that most TCR beta V segments appeared in productive rearrangements either about 87% or about 30% of the time, which broadly matched IMGT annotations. In a later analysis, HLA-associated TCR beta chains were found to be more clonally expanded and to have lower generation probabilities than equally common non-associated chains. HLA typing was unavailable for some donors at each locus, so association tests used only the typed subset. In a later genetic analysis, fewer N-insertions in productive TCRs were reported among donors in an Asian-associated ancestry cluster than the approximately 670-donor mean. The authors suggested that the approach could potentially be extended to other disease states and immunological phenotypes. According to a later analysis, most CMV-associated TCR beta chains appeared to be HLA-restricted, and the HLA associations seemed to be driven largely by CMV exposure. The study listed 164 TCR beta chains as associated with cytomegalovirus. Assigning TCR associations to individual alleles was difficult when HLA alleles, especially DR and DQ, strongly co-occurred. The earlier analysis of almost 600 of the donors excluded some 16 rarely observed V segments, including chromosome 9 orphons, because counts were too low. A further reported finding was that TCR beta sequences accurately predicted the HLA-A and HLA-B alleles for most subjects in the first cohort. Three of the identified cytomegalovirus-associated TCR beta chains were confirmed in vitro to be specific for cytomegalovirus antigens. In a later analysis, several top co-occurrence clusters were reported to appear linked to parvovirus B19, influenza, CMV and Epstein-Barr virus. Most TCR sequences were seen in very few donors, while some public TCRs were found in many individuals. For the cohort, immune exposure information was limited to CMV serostatus. In both the original and validation cohorts, the classifier was reported to diagnose cytomegalovirus status with high specificity and sensitivity. The sequencing pipeline was judged likely to have produced a cluster of highly shared sequence variants as a technical artifact. Specific HLA alleles were associated with more than 15,000 TCR beta sequences at a false discovery rate of 0.05 in a later analysis.

The cohort was made up of hundreds of healthy bone marrow donors. At the time of sampling, every cohort member was nominally healthy, though immune exposures that went unrecorded were likely present. The donor tested CMV seropositive, placing the donor among the approximately 290 seropositive members of the cohort. Every donor gave a peripheral blood sample, and the peripheral blood mononuclear cells from that sample were used for TCR beta sequencing. Genomic DNA extraction from the blood cell samples was performed with the Qiagen DNeasy Blood Extraction Kit. To prepare the library, the immunoSEQ multiplex PCR assay was applied. The multiplex PCR relied on a mix of 60 forward primers for TCR Vbeta segments and 13 reverse primers for TCR Jbeta segments. Amplification of the CDR3 region of rearranged TCR beta genes was performed with a multiplex PCR assay on genomic DNA. The Illumina HiSeq System was used to sequence the amplified TCR beta libraries as 87-base-pair reads. Per the source publication's procedure: In a later analysis, tens of millions of unique TCR beta chains were counted across the roughly 610 repertoires, and about 9.9 million of these chains were shared by at least two donors. A nearest-neighbor algorithm error-corrected the raw reads and collapsed the reads into unique sequences, merging closely related sequences to remove PCR and sequencing errors. Alignment of CDR3 sequences to IMGT reference sequences was used to assign V, D and J gene segments. For a sequence to be retained, a match of at least six nucleotides was required to both a V gene segment and a J gene segment. Rearrangements were called productive when the CDR3 lacked stop codons and stayed in frame with V and J; all others were non-productive. Following IMGT convention, CDR3 was defined as the stretch from the second conserved V-encoded cysteine up to the conserved J-encoded phenylalanine. The earlier analysis of about 640 of the donors excluded any sequence lacking an unambiguous match to a single V gene segment. An earlier analysis of some 610 of the donors called V segments functional above 56.7% productive rearrangements and segregating when the between-donor standard deviation exceeded 5%. A statistical classification framework was built for diagnosing cytomegalovirus status from the catalog of TCR beta chain sequences. In a later analysis, TCR nucleotide sequences were compared against IMGT/GENE-DB human TR gene sequences so that V and J genes could be assigned. In a later analysis, CDR3 sequences and most-parsimonious VDJ recombination scenarios were assigned using the TCRdist pipeline. In a later analysis, each TCR beta chain was defined by its CDR3 amino acid sequence together with its V-gene family, and reads lacking a unique V-gene family were excluded. To address suspected cross-contamination and a sequencing artifact, a later analysis removed 592 highly shared, low-generation-probability nucleotide sequences. A later analysis calculated a clonal expansion index for each public chain from normalized within-repertoire ranks of inferred template counts. A later analysis computed generation probabilities with a VDJ recombination model fitted to out-of-frame rearrangements, and checked the results against IGoR. A later analysis scored TCR-TCR, TCR-HLA and TCR-CMV co-occurrence with hypergeometric tests, applying a repertoire-size bias correction to TCR pairs. To estimate false discovery rates, a later analysis permuted the HLA or CMV assignments 20 times. In a later analysis, co-occurring TCRs were grouped with DBSCAN, and TCRdist sequence similarity was added when clustering was performed within HLA-allele-positive subsets. For co-occurrence clustering, repertoires with fewer than 30,000 or more than 120,000 public chains were excluded, along with five or six repertoires with anomalous nucleotide sharing. The source is immuneACCESS, and TCRdb retained only in-frame sequences with V and J called. Part of the clones is not carried over; for the studies checked, unresolved V genes explain less than half of this, and the remainder is unexplained. Clonal size and the V and J genes are those of that table, whereas D and trimming came from the DNA. In all, the sample holds approximately 180,000 clones, and 10% to 15% of those were seen once. Over 6.5% of the sample lies in the top ten.

This clone turned up a few times. The antigen it binds to is not known. No per-base quality is available; no much larger clone lies one base away. The origin of this receptor is a man aged 50-60 years in good health and CMV-seropositive. The specimen sequenced was PBMCs.

The CDR3 protein is CASTLWTGGGGNQPQHF. The DNA sequence follows: TGTGCCAGCACCCTATGGACAGGGGGCGGTGGCAATCAGCCCCAGCATTTT. This receptor chain uses TRBV28 and TRBJ1-5; 11 nucleotides in the junction match TRBD1. V has 7 bases trimmed and J has 2 bases trimmed; junction bases matching no gene number 10. Reading the germline V gene gives CDR1 MDHEN and CDR2 SYDVKM. The CDR3, from cysteine to phenylalanine, totals 17 residues. The entry retains the CDR3 DNA only, 51 bases that are in frame from base 1.